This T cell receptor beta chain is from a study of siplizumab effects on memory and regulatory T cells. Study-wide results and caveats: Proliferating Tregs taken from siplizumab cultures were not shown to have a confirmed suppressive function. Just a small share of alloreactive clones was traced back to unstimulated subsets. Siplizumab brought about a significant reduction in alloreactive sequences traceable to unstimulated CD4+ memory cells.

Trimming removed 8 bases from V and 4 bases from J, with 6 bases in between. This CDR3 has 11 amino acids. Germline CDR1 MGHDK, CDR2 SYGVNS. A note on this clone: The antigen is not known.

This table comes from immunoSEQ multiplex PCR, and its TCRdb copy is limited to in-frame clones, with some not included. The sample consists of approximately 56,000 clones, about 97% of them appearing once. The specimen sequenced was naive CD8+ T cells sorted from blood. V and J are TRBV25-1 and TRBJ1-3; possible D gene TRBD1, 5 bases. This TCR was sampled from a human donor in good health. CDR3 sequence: CASGTGNTIYF. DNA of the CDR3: TGTGCCAGCGGGACGGGAAACACCATATATTTT. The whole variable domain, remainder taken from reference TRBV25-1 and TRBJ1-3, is EADIYQTPRYLVIGTGKKITLECSQTMGHDKMYWYQQDPGMELHLIHYSYGVNSTEKGDLSSESTVSRIRTEHFPLTLESARPSHTSQYLCASGTGNTIYFGEGSWLTVV.